The clone carrying this T cell receptor beta chain came up once. Its antigen is not known. This sample stems from a study of cytomegalovirus exposure and HLA in healthy donors. General observations from the study: For TCR beta chains, V- and J-gene trimming was later linked to a missense DCLRE1C variant. Reported findings show TCR beta sequences accurately forecast HLA-A and HLA-B alleles in most subjects.

The CDR3 is made up of 16 amino acids. V was trimmed by 7 bases and J by 0 bases, leaving 18 bases between them. Germline CDR1 is SGHNT and CDR2 is YENEEA. 60 Vbeta and 13 Jbeta primers were used in PCR. In the authors' methods: Later, an analysis found around 80 million unique TCR beta chains, and about 9.9 million of these were shared. Sequenced by immunoSEQ multiplex PCR; TCRdb stores in-frame clones only, minus some. That table supplies the V and J calls and clone size; D and trimming were determined from the DNA. The sample lists around 69,000 clones; 70% were seen once. What was sequenced was PBMCs. V usage is TRBV11-3 and J usage is TRBJ1-1; D is ambiguous. This sequence was found in a woman aged 45-60 years in good health and CMV-seropositive. The CDR3 bases are TGTGCCAGCATGCGGGTTAAAGGAAAGATGAACACTGAAGCTTTCTTT. Translated, it gives CASMRVKGKMNTEAFF.